The sequence of this TCR beta chain was determined in a study of lymphopenia after photon versus proton radiotherapy (dated by TCRdb to between 2018 and 2021). Background for the entire study: In patients with gastrointestinal tumors who developed high-grade lymphopenia, the study compared the immunological effects of photon radiation therapy with those of proton radiation therapy. The cohort included approximately 22 patients with gastrointestinal tumors who developed lymphopenia after receiving either photon or proton therapy. The study aimed to characterize how the two radiation modalities differ in their impact on the immune system. Findings and caveats that apply to the study as a whole: During treatment, patients who received proton therapy stayed relatively stable, whereas patients who received photon therapy lost naive T cells and TCR diversity and gained effector/memory populations. Once the lymphocyte count had reached its nadir, the repertoires of photon-treated patients showed oligoclonal expansion, particularly of CD8+ Temra cells, and this expansion drove the decline in diversity. The survival association was assessed only in patients who died, and the authors presented better survival with proton therapy as a possibility rather than a demonstrated result. Across the cohort, a larger post-nadir drop in TCR diversity was inversely correlated with overall survival time among patients who died.

Worth noting for this clone: What antigen it recognizes has not been identified. Base qualities were left out, and no much larger clone turns up one base away.

The library came from the immunoSEQ multiplex PCR assay. Deep sequencing of rearranged TCR beta loci, alongside multiparametric flow cytometry, was used to profile T cell repertoires. TCRdb obtained this table from immuneACCESS and retained in-frame rearrangements with V and J assigned. These tables miss some clones; where compared with another copy, unresolved V genes account for less than half of the shortfall, and the remainder is unexplained. The sample table holds tens of thousands of clones, of which 86% were seen once. The ten largest make up 10% of the sample. The CDR3, from cysteine to phenylalanine, totals 15 residues. Only CDR3 DNA remains: 45 bases, in frame from the first base. CDR1 and CDR2 are drawn from the germline V gene: MDHEN, SYDVKM. The V end loses 2 bases and the J end loses 3 bases, and a stretch of 11 bases separates them.

The sequenced sample was peripheral blood, obtained from a patient treated with proton-based radiotherapy. This clonotype was sampled from an older woman with pancreatic cancer. Some clones in this sample may be carry-over from other donors' samples. Here the chain combines TRBV28 and TRBJ1-5, with the D gene uncertain. The CDR3: CASSLEGSNNQPQHF. The DNA sequence follows: TGTGCCAGCAGTTTAGAAGGTAGTAACAATCAGCCCCAGCATTTT.